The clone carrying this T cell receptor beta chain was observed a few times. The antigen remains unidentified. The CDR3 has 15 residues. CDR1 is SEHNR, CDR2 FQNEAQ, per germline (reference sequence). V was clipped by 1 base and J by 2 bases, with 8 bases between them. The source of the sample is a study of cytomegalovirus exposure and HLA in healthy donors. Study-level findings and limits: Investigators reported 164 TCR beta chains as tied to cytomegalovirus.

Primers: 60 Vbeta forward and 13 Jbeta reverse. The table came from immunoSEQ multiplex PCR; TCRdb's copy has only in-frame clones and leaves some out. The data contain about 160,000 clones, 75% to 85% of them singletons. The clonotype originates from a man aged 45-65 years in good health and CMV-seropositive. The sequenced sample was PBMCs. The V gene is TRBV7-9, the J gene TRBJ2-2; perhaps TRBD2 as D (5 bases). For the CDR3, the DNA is TGTGCCAGCAGCTTAGGTCGGGATAACACCGGGGAGCTGTTTTTT. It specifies CASSLGRDNTGELFF.